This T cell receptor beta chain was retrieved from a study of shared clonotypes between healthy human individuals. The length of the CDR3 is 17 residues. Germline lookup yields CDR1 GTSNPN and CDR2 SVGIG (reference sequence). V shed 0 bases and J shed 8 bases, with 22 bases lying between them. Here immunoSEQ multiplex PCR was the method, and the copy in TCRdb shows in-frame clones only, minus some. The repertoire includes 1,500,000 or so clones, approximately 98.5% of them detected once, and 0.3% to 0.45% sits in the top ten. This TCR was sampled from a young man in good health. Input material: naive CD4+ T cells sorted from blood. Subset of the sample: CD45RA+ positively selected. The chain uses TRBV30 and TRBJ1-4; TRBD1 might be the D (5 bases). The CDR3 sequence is CAWSVIFGGRVGEKLFF. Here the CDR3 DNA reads TGTGCCTGGAGTGTAATATTTGGTGGCAGGGTAGGGGAAAAACTGTTTTTT.